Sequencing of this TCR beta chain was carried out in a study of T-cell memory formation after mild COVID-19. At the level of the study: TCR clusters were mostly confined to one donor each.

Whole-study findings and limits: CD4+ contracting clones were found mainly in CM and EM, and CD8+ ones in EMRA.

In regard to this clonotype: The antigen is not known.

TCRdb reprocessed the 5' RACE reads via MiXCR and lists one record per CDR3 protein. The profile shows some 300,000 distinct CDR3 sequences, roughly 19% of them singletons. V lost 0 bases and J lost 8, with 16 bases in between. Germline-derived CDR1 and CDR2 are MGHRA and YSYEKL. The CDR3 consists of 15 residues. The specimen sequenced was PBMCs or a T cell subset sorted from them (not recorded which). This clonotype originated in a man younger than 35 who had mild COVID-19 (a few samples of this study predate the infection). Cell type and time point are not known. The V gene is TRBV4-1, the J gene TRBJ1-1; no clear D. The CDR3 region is CASSQDGAAIFEAFF. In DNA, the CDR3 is TGCGCCAGCAGCCAAGATGGAGCCGCGATCTTCGAAGCTTTCTTT.